The clone carrying this T cell receptor (beta chain) has only a few counts. TCRdb fed the reads into MiXCR, producing one record per CDR3 protein. The repertoire holds hundreds of thousands of distinct CDR3 sequences, with approximately 31% as singletons. The sample is drawn from a study of T cell repertoires in cytomegalovirus infection. V gave up 5 bases and J gave up 0 bases, with 13 bases separating them. CDR3 size: 15 residues. V gene TRBV12-3 or TRBV12-4 combines with J gene TRBJ1-2; D not resolved. The specimen was PBMCs. The TCR comes from a human donor in good health (CMV status not recorded). Some clones in this sample may be carry-over from other donors' samples. As DNA, the CDR3 is TGTGCCAGCAGTGAGGTAAATGGAGCTAACTATGGCTACACCTTC. Translating gives CASSEVNGANYGYTF.